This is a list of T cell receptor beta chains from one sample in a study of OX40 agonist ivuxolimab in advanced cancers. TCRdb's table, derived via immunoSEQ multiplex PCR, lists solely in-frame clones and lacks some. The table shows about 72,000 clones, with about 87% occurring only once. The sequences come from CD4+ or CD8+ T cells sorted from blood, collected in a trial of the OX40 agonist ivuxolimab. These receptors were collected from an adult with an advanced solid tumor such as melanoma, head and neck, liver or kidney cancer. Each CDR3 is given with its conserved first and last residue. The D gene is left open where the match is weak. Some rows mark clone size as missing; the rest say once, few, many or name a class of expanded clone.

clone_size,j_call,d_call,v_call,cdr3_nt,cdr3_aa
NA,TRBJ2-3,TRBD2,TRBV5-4,TGTGCCAGCAGCTTAGCCGGGGGGGGCGGGGGCGCAGATACGCAGTATTTT,CASSLAGGGGGADTQYF
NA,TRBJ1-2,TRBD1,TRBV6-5,TGTGCCAGCGGCTCAGCACAGGGGGCAGGTGGCTACACCTTC,CASGSAQGAGGYTF
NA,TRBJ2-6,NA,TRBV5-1,TGCGCCAGCAGCTTCGGATCCGGGGCCAACGTCCTGACTTTC,CASSFGSGANVLTF
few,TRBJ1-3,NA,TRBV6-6,TGTGCCAGCAGTTATATCTCTGGAAACACCATATATTTT,CASSYISGNTIYF
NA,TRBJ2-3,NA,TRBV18,TGTGCCAGCTCACCCGCAGCAGATACGCAGTATTTT,CASSPAADTQYF
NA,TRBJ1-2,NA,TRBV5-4,TGTGCCAGCAGCGGGAAGGACGGGAACTATGGCTACACCTTC,CASSGKDGNYGYTF
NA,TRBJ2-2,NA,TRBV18,TGTGCCAGCTCACCCCCGAACACCGGGGAGCTGTTTTTT,CASSPPNTGELFF
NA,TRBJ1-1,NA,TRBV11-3,TGTGCCAGCAGCTTAGTCCCTGCGATCGACACTGAAGCTTTCTTT,CASSLVPAIDTEAFF
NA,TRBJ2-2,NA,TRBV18,TGTGCCAGCTCACCACCCCAGATAAGGGTCTCGACCGGGGAGCTGTTTTTT,CASSPPQIRVSTGELFF
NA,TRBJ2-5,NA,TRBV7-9,TGTGCCAGCAGCTTAGGGCAGGGAGGCGGAGAGACCCAGTACTTC,CASSLGQGGGETQYF
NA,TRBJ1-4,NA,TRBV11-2,NA,CASSFGPGEKLFF
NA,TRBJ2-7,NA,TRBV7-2,TGTGCCAGCAGCTTAGACAGGGTGTCCTACGAGCAGTACTTC,CASSLDRVSYEQYF
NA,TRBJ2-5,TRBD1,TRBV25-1,TGTGCCAGCAGTGAACGGGACAGGGGAGAAGAGACCCAGTACTTC,CASSERDRGEETQYF
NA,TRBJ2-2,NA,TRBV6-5,TGTGCCAGCAGTTACGGAGGGAGGTGGACCGGGGAGCTGTTTTTT,CASSYGGRWTGELFF
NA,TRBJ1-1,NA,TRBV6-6,TGTGCCAGCAGCCCAGGGGACCGGTCAACGAACACTGAAGCTTTCTTT,CASSPGDRSTNTEAFF
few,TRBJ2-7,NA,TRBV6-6,TGTGCCAGCAGTTACCCGACAGTCTCCTACGAGCAGTACTTC,CASSYPTVSYEQYF
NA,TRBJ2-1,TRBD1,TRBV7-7,TGTGCTAGCAGCTTACCGGGACAGGGATACAATGAGCAGTTCTTC,CASSLPGQGYNEQFF
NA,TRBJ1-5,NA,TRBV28,TGTGCCAGCGCCACCCCTCTAAGTCGACAGCCCCAGCATTTT,CASATPLSRQPQHF
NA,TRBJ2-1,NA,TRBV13,TGTGCCAGCAGCTTAGAGGGGGGCTCATGGGGGAATGAGCAGTTCTTC,CASSLEGGSWGNEQFF
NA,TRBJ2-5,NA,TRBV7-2,TGTGCCAGCAGCTCGTCGGGTTCAGAGACCCAGTACTTC,CASSSSGSETQYF
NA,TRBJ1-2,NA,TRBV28,TGTGCCAGCAGTTCCCGGCGCTATGGCTACACCTTC,CASSSRRYGYTF
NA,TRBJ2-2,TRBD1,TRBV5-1,TGCGCCAGCAGCCAATGGACAGGGAACACCGGGGAGCTGTTTTTT,CASSQWTGNTGELFF
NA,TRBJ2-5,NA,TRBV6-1,TGTGCCAGCAGTGAAAGTTCTGGGTACCAAGAGACCCAGTACTTC,CASSESSGYQETQYF
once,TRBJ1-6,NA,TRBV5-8,TGTGCCAGCAGCTCGGAACGTATTTCACCCCTCCACTTT,CASSSERISPLHF
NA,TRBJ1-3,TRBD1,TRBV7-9,TGTGCCAGCAGCTTATACGGGGACAGGGGACCCGGAAACACCATATATTTT,CASSLYGDRGPGNTIYF
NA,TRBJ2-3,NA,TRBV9,TGTGCCAGCAGCCAGGACCCTGGGACTTTTACAGATACGCAGTATTTT,CASSQDPGTFTDTQYF
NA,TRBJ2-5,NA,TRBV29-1,TGCAGCGTTGCGGGGTCGATAGGAGAGACCCAGTACTTC,CSVAGSIGETQYF
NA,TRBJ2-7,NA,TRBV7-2,TGTGCCAGCAGCTTGGACCACTACGAGCAGTACTTC,CASSLDHYEQYF
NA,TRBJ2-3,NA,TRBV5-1,TGCGCCAGCAGCCCAGGGGACTTTTCCACAGATACGCAGTATTTT,CASSPGDFSTDTQYF